This T cell receptor beta chain was retrieved from a study of CD8+ T cells in alopecia areata. cDNA prepared by RNA extraction and subsequent reverse transcription served as the template for sequencing. Sequenced by immunoSEQ multiplex PCR; TCRdb stores in-frame clones only, minus some. The table lists 200,000 to 300,000 clones, with no singletons. In this sample, this clone turned up many times. These gene names are mouse names. The DNA ends 4 residues before the CDR3 does, and the rest of the CDR3 is filled in from the germline J gene. Other nucleotide sequences in the sample specify the same CDR3. This CDR3 is 14 amino acids long. Looked up from germline, CDR1 is NSHNY and CDR2 is SYGAGN. The pooled cutaneous lymph node cells were sorted using several markers (CD4, CD8alpha, NKG2D, NKG2ACE and others).

Input material: CD4+ T cells sorted from a lymph node. The chain joins TRBV13-1 to TRBJ2-7, with 10 bases that match TRBD1. This TCR was recovered from a C3H/HeJ mouse with alopecia areata. The strain's MHC type: H2-k. The sequenced part of the CDR3 DNA is TGTGCCAGCAGTGGCCCGGGACAGGGGTAT. Its translation is CASSGPGQGY. The entire CDR3 reads CASSGPGQGYEQYF.